This T cell receptor beta chain was recovered during a study of identical twins. The germline CDR1 and CDR2 sequences are ENHRY and SYGVKD. V was pared by 5 bases and J by 8 bases, with 5 bases of the junction left unmatched. The CDR3 covers 13 residues. This clonotype has just a few counts. MiXCR, applied by TCRdb to the 5' RACE reads, yields one record per CDR3 protein. The sample shows some 900,000 distinct CDR3 sequences, approximately 13% of them seen only once. This sample also belongs to another study, concerning yellow fever vaccine responses in identical twins.

The specimen was PBMCs. This receptor was obtained from a woman between 18 and 30 years old in good health. This chain joins TRBV10-3 and TRBJ2-1; 8 bases match TRBD2. CDR3 loop: CAISSGSDDEQFF. DNA for the CDR3: TGTGCCATCAGTAGCGGGAGTGACGATGAGCAGTTCTTC.